These T cell receptor beta chains were read from a single sample in a study of cytomegalovirus exposure and HLA in healthy donors. Assay used: immunoSEQ multiplex PCR; TCRdb lists only in-frame clones, some missing. Here the sample spans some 170,000 clones, roughly four fifths being singletons. The sequenced material came from PBMCs. All receptors come from a girl aged 2-10 years in good health and CMV-seropositive. Each CDR3 is given with its conserved first and last residue. The D gene is left open where the match is weak. The size field is filled for only some rows; it gives once, few, many or a size class.

clone size	V gene	D gene	J gene	CDR3 DNA	CDR3 protein
.	TRBV5-1	TRBD1	TRBJ2-2	TGCGCCAGCAGCGGGACAGGGGGCCCCGTCGGGGAGCTGTTTTTT	CASSGTGGPVGELFF
.	TRBV5-4	TRBD2	TRBJ2-3	TGTGCCAGCAGCAATGGACTAGCGTCAGATACGCAGTATTTT	CASSNGLASDTQYF
.	TRBV4-1	TRBD1	TRBJ2-5	TGCGCCAGCAGCCAAGGAGTTTTTCGGGACAGGGGCTTTTTGTACTTC	CASSQGVFRDRGFLYF
.	TRBV30	.	TRBJ1-1	TGTGCCTGGTCTGACCCAGGGAAGAGGACTGAAGCTTTCTTT	CAWSDPGKRTEAFF
.	TRBV4-2	TRBD1	TRBJ1-1	TGTGCCAGCAGCCAATTGTACAGGGGGAACACTGAAGCTTTCTTT	CASSQLYRGNTEAFF
.	TRBV12-5	.	TRBJ1-1	TGTGCTAGTGGTTTCTGGGGCGCCCCTGAAGCTTTCTTT	CASGFWGAPEAFF
.	TRBV30	.	TRBJ1-5	TGTGCCTGGAGTGGTGGCACCGATTATCAGCCCCAGCATTTT	CAWSGGTDYQPQHF
.	TRBV4-1	TRBD1	TRBJ2-7	TGCGCCAGCAGCCAAGCCGGGACAGGTTTTTACGAGCAGTACTTC	CASSQAGTGFYEQYF
.	TRBV10-3	TRBD2	TRBJ2-1	TGTGCCATCAGTGTTCGTCGTCTAACCGGACTAGCGGGAGGCCTGAAGCCCACACACAATGAGCAGTTCTTC	CAISVRRLTGLAGGLKPTHNEQFF
few	TRBV29-1	TRBD2	TRBJ2-7	TGCAGCGTGGAGGGACTAGCGGGAGTTGGGGGCTCCTACGAGCAGTACTTC	CSVEGLAGVGGSYEQYF
.	TRBV25-1	.	TRBJ1-2	TGTGCCAGCAGTGAATTAGGAGACTATGGCTACACCTTC	CASSELGDYGYTF
once	TRBV13	.	TRBJ1-3	TGTGCCAGCAGGGTGGCCCCAAAGTACTCTGGAAACACCATATATTTT	CASRVAPKYSGNTIYF
.	TRBV7-8	.	TRBJ1-5	TGTGCCAGCAGCTTTGGGGCAGCTTATCAGCCCCAGCATTTT	CASSFGAAYQPQHF
.	TRBV27	TRBD1	TRBJ1-2	TGTGCCAGCAGTTACGGACAGGGTAACTATGGCTACACCTTC	CASSYGQGNYGYTF
.	TRBV19	.	TRBJ2-6	TGTGCCAGTAGTCGACAGGACTCTGGGGCCAACGTCCTGACTTTC	CASSRQDSGANVLTF
.	TRBV7-2	.	TRBJ1-1	TGTGCCAGCAGCTTAGCGTTAGGGAGGGGTGGTACTGAAGCTTTCTTT	CASSLALGRGGTEAFF
once	TRBV20-1	.	TRBJ2-1	TGCAGTGCTAGGGAGGTCAATGAGCAGTTCTTC	CSAREVNEQFF
.	TRBV30	TRBD2	TRBJ2-1	TGTGCCTGGGATCCTAGCGGTTACAATGAGCAGTTCTTC	CAWDPSGYNEQFF
.	TRBV7-9	TRBD2	TRBJ2-7	TGTGCCAGCAACGAGCGGGAGGGCGTATACGAGCAGTACTTC	CASNEREGVYEQYF
.	TRBV30	.	TRBJ1-1	TGTGCCTGGGGGGGCGGGTTCTTGAACACTGAAGCTTTCTTT	CAWGGGFLNTEAFF
few	TRBV30	.	TRBJ1-1	TGTGCCTGGAACCCGGTAGTCCAGAACACTGAAGCTTTCTTT	CAWNPVVQNTEAFF
.	TRBV19	TRBD1	TRBJ2-2	TGTGCCACCCCACCCGACAGGGGGCTTGAGGGCACCGGGGAGCTGTTTTTT	CATPPDRGLEGTGELFF
.	TRBV7-8	.	TRBJ1-4	TGTGCCAGCAGCCTACGACAGTCCCCTAATGAAAAACTGTTTTTT	CASSLRQSPNEKLFF
.	TRBV11-2	.	TRBJ1-3	TGTGCCAGCAGCTTAGAGGGAGTACAAGGAAACACCATATATTTT	CASSLEGVQGNTIYF
.	TRBV9	TRBD2	TRBJ2-1	TGTGCCAGCAGCGTAGATCCGGCGGGGGGCTACAATGAGCAGTTCTTC	CASSVDPAGGYNEQFF
.	TRBV7-8	TRBD2	TRBJ2-5	TGTGCCAGCAGCTTAGCTTCATGGAGCGGGAGGCCGGGAGAGACCCAGTACTTC	CASSLASWSGRPGETQYF